The 8 T cell receptor beta chains below were found in one sample sequenced in a study of T cell responses to AZD1222 COVID-19 vaccine. TCRdb's copy holds only in-frame clones and misses some; the assay was immunoSEQ multiplex PCR. Of roughly 180,000 clones in the sample, 70% to 90% were seen once. The sample here was peripheral blood, taken on day 0 of AZD1222 vaccination. Source of these receptors: an adult in good health.

This clone was counted a few times. This CDR3 is CASLGGLPYEQYF. The CDR3 DNA follows: TGTGCCTCCCTGGGGGGCCTGCCCTACGAGCAGTACTTC. The rearrangement uses TRBV27 and TRBJ2-7; D tentatively fits TRBD1 or TRBD2 (6 bases each). The CDR3 totals 13 residues. V lost 11 bases and J 2 bases, leaving 16 bases between the germline ends. Germline CDR1 and CDR2: MNHEY and SMNVEV (reference sequence).

The CDR3 here is CASSGGLADTQYF. Written as DNA, the CDR3 is TGTGCCAGCAGTGGCGGGTTAGCAGATACGCAGTATTTT. The V gene is TRBV2, the J gene TRBJ2-3, with D possibly being TRBD2 (5 bases). V lost 4 bases, J lost 4 bases, and 9 bases lay in between. This CDR3 spans 13 amino acids. Germline V CDR1 and CDR2: SNHLY, FYNNEI.

The chain employs TRBV10-2 and TRBJ1-4, with TRBD1 identical over 7 bases. Unmatched junction bases numbered 7, after V lost 8 bases and J lost 7 bases. CDR1 and CDR2 from the germline V gene are WSHSY and SAAADI. The length of the CDR3 is 13 residues. The CDR3 sequence: CASRDSLGEKLFF. Written as DNA, the CDR3 is TGCGCCAGCCGGGACAGTTTGGGTGAAAAACTGTTTTTT.

The chain is built from TRBV6-5 and TRBJ1-6, with D perhaps matching TRBD1 (6 bases). Trimming shortened V by 6 bases and J by 4 bases, and 10 bases separated the two germline ends. The length of the CDR3 is 14 residues. From germline, CDR1 is MNHEY and CDR2 SVGAGI. CDR3 sequence (DNA): TGTGCCAGCAGACCCCAGGGGTATAATTCACCCCTCCACTTT. This gives the protein CASRPQGYNSPLHF.

The chain combines TRBV9 with TRBJ2-4; 8 bases align to TRBD2. Trimming removed 3 bases from V and 7 bases from J; junction bases left unmatched: 6. The germline V gene has CDR1 SGDLS and CDR2 YYNGEE. The CDR3 runs 14 residues. The CDR3 DNA reads as TGTGCCAGCAGCGCGGGACGGGAGGGGAACATTCAGTACTTC. Translating gives CASSAGREGNIQYF.

The chain couples TRBV7-6 to TRBJ2-3; 9 bases line up with TRBD2. J gave up 0 bases and V 0 bases, and 7 bases lay outside the gene matches. This CDR3 region has 18 residues. In germline, CDR1 is SGHVS, CDR2 FNYEAQ. CDR3 nucleotide sequence: TGTGCCAGCAGCTTAGCGCCAGCGGGGGGCCTTAGCACAGATACGCAGTATTTT. Translating gives CASSLAPAGGLSTDTQYF.

This chain uses TRBV14 with TRBJ1-6, with no clear D. Germline V gives CDR1 SGHDN, CDR2 FVKESK. This CDR3 is built from 12 residues. V lost 2 bases and J lost 14, with 10 bases in between. The CDR3 nucleotides are TGTGCCAGCAGCCAATCCTGGCAGTCCCTCCACTTT. It codes for CASSQSWQSLHF. The complete variable domain, with remaining parts taken from reference TRBV14 and TRBJ1-6, reads EAGVTQFPSHSVIEKGQTVTLRCDPISGHDNLYWYRRVMGKEIKFLLHFVKESKQDESGMPNNRFLAERTGGTYSTLKVQPAELEDSGVYFCASSQSWQSLHFGNGTRLTVT.

The CDR3, as DNA: TGTGCCAGCAGCCAGACAGGGTCATATCAGCCCCAGCATTTT. This gives the protein CASSQTGSYQPQHF. The V and J genes are TRBV6-5 and TRBJ1-5; 7 bases align to TRBD1. This CDR3 contains 14 residues. The germline CDR1 and CDR2 sequences are MNHEY and SVGAGI. After removal of 6 bases from V and 5 bases from J, the junction contained 7 bases not matched to a gene.